Described below is a single T cell receptor beta chain sequence and its context. Antigen: not known. The source of the sample is a study of molecular identifiers for immune sequencing clone quantification. Findings and limits, study-wide: Over 97% of effector molecules, but under 1% in naive cells, were held by clones with more than 20 RNA copies. With a barcode shared among identical TCR molecules, highly expanded clone sizes could be underestimated.

CDR1 is SEHNR and CDR2 is FQNEAQ in the germline V gene (reference sequence). This CDR3 comprises 15 residues. The ends lost 8 bases at V and 0 bases at J; junction bases unmatched: 3. Preparation methods for the bulk TCR libraries were those previously described, with listed TCR primers. In TCRdb, the PCR reads were re-called with MiXCR into one record per CDR3 protein. The top ten hold approximately 0.85% of the sample, which has some 320,000 distinct CDR3 sequences, over 20% seen once. This clonotype originated in a human donor in good health. Some libraries in this study had Jurkat cell RNA spiked in. The J gene is TRBJ2-7, the V gene TRBV7-9, with 14 bases aligning to TRBD2. Source material: naive CD8+ T cells from blood, with Jurkat cell RNA spiked in. This sample's subset: FACS-sorted CD8+CD4-CCR7+CD45RA+ naive T cells. CDR3 sequence: CASVGTSGSSYEQYF. The CDR3 coding sequence is TGTGCCAGCGTCGGGACTAGCGGGAGCTCCTACGAGCAGTACTTC.